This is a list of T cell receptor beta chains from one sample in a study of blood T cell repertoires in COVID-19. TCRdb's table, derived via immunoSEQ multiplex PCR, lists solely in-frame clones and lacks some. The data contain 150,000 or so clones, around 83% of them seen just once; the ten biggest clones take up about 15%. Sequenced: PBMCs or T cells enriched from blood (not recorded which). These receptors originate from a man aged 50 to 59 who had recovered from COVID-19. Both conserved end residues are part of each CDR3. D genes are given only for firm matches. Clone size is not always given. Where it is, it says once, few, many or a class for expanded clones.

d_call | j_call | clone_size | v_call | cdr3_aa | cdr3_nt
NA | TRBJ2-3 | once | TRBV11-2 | CASSLDPPRRGTDTQYF | TGTGCCAGCAGCTTAGATCCGCCTCGTCGAGGCACAGATACGCAGTATTTT
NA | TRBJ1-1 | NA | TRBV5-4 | CASPHEGNTEAFF | TGTGCCAGCCCACACGAGGGGAACACTGAAGCTTTCTTT
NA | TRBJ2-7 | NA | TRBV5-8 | CASSRRRTAYEQYF | TGTGCCAGCAGCAGGAGGCGGACCGCCTACGAGCAGTACTTC
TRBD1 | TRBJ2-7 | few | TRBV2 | CASSEGDRVAFEQYF | TGTGCCAGCAGTGAAGGGGACAGGGTGGCCTTCGAGCAGTACTTC
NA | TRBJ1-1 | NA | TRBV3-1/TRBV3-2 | CASSLVGGAGTEAFF | TGTGCCAGCAGCCTAGTTGGGGGGGCGGGGACTGAAGCTTTCTTT
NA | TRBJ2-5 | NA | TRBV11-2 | CASSLASGDRETQYF | TGTGCCAGCAGCTTAGCCTCAGGGGATAGGGAGACCCAGTACTTC
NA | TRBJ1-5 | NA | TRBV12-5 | CASAPGQYNQPQHF | TGTGCTAGTGCCCCAGGACAGTACAATCAGCCCCAGCATTTT
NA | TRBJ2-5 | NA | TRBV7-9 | CASSFFDPGETQYF | TGTGCCAGCAGCTTCTTCGACCCAGGGGAGACCCAGTACTTC
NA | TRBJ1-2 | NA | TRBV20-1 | CSPRGGYTF | TGCAGTCCGCGGGGAGGCTACACCTTC
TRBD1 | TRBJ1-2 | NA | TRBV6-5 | CASTPGQAINYGYTF | TGTGCCAGCACTCCGGGACAGGCGATTAACTATGGCTACACCTTC
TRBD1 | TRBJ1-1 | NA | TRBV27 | CASSKGWQGAGTEAFF | TGTGCCAGCAGCAAAGGGTGGCAGGGGGCGGGCACTGAAGCTTTCTTT
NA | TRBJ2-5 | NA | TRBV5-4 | CASSFYYQETQYF | TGTGCCAGCAGCTTCTATTACCAAGAGACCCAGTACTTC
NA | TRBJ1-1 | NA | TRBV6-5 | CASSPGLYTEAFF | TGTGCCAGCAGCCCGGGACTTTACACTGAAGCTTTCTTT
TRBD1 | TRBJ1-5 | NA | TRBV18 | CASSQGQGAGQPQHF | TGTGCCAGCTCACAAGGACAGGGGGCAGGGCAGCCCCAGCATTTT
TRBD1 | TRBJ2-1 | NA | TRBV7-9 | CASSPANRGLGDEQFF | TGTGCCAGCAGCCCCGCGAACAGGGGGCTCGGTGATGAGCAGTTCTTC
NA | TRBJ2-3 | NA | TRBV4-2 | CASSQVAATDTQYF | TGTGCCAGCAGCCAAGTAGCGGCCACAGATACGCAGTATTTT
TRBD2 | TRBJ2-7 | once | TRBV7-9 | CASSLAGGRDEQYF | TGTGCCAGCAGCCTAGCGGGGGGGCGGGACGAGCAGTACTTC
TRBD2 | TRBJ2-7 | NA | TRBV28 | CASSLQAGETYEQYF | TGTGCCAGCAGTTTACAAGCGGGAGAAACCTACGAGCAGTACTTC
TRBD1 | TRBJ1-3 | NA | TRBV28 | CASSPQGGSSGNTIYF | TGTGCCAGCAGTCCTCAGGGGGGAAGCTCTGGAAACACCATATATTTT
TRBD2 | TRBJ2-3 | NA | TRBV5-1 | CASSLPGLAGGGDTQYF | TGCGCCAGCAGCTTGCCAGGACTAGCGGGGGGTGGCGATACGCAGTATTTT
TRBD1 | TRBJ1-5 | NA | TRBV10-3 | CAIKKTGNDQPQHF | TGTGCCATCAAGAAGACAGGGAACGATCAGCCCCAGCATTTT
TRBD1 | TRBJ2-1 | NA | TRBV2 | CASSGTGNEQFF | TGTGCCAGCAGTGGGACAGGAAATGAGCAGTTCTTC
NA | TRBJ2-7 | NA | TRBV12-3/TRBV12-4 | CASSLNTYEQYF | TGTGCCAGCAGTTTAAACACGTACGAGCAGTACTTC
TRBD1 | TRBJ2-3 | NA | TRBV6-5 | CASSYSTGDSTDTQYF | TGTGCCAGCAGTTACTCGACAGGGGATAGTACAGATACGCAGTATTTT
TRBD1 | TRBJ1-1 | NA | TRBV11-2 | CASSFKTGAIVHTEAFF | TGTGCCAGCAGCTTTAAGACAGGGGCCATAGTGCACACTGAAGCTTTCTTT
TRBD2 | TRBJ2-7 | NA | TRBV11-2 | CASSLGSPLAGFYEQYF | TGTGCCAGCAGCTTAGGGTCCCCACTAGCGGGGTTCTACGAGCAGTACTTC
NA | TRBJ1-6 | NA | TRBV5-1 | CASSPGHQNSPLHF | TGCGCCAGCAGTCCAGGGCACCAGAATTCACCCCTCCACTTT
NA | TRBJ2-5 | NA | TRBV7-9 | CASSLAEVFQETQYF | TGTGCCAGCAGCTTAGCTGAGGTCTTCCAAGAGACCCAGTACTTC
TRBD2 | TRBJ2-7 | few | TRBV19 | CASSIGGPGLADSYEQYF | TGTGCCAGTAGTATAGGGGGCCCGGGCCTAGCGGACTCCTACGAGCAGTACTTC
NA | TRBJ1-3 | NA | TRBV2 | CASSSSRNTIYF | TGTGCCAGCAGTTCGAGCAGAAACACCATATATTTT
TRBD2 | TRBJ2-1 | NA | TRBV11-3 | CASSLGAGGSYNEQFF | TGTGCCAGCAGCTTAGGGGCGGGAGGCTCCTACAATGAGCAGTTCTTC
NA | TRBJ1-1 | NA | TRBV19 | CASSAEMNTEAFF | TGTGCCAGTAGTGCAGAAATGAACACTGAAGCTTTCTTT
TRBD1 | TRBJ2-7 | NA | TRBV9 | CASSGTGTGFNEQYF | TGTGCCAGCAGCGGAACCGGGACAGGGTTCAACGAGCAGTACTTC
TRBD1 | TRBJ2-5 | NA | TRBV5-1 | CASSKLAGQGQETQYF | TGCGCCAGCAGCAAACTCGCGGGACAGGGCCAAGAGACCCAGTACTTC
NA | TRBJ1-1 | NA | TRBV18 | CASSTAWAGYSNTEAFF | TGTGCCAGCTCGACGGCATGGGCGGGGTACTCGAACACTGAAGCTTTCTTT
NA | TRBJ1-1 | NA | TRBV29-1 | CSVVPGSNTEAFF | TGCAGCGTTGTACCAGGGTCGAACACTGAAGCTTTCTTT
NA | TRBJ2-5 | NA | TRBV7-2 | CASSLAVRETQYF | TGTGCCAGCAGCCTGGCCGTACGAGAGACCCAGTACTTC
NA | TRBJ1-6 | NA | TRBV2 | CASSAGEANSPLHF | TGTGCCAGCAGTGCTGGGGAGGCTAATTCACCCCTCCACTTT
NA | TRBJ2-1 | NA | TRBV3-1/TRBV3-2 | CASSQGRGSSYNEQFF | TGTGCCAGCAGCCAAGGTCGGGGAAGCTCCTACAATGAGCAGTTCTTC
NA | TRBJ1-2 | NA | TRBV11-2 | CASSFAENYGYTF | TGTGCCAGCAGCTTCGCAGAAAACTATGGCTACACCTTC
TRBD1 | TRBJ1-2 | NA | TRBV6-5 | CASSPDRVVGYTF | TGTGCCAGCAGTCCCGACAGGGTTGTCGGCTACACCTTC
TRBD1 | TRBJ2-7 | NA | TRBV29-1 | CSVDPGTGSYEQYF | TGCAGCGTTGACCCCGGGACAGGCTCCTACGAGCAGTACTTC
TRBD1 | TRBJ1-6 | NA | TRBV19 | CASTRGQGNSPLHF | TGTGCCAGTACAAGGGGACAGGGTAATTCACCCCTCCACTTT
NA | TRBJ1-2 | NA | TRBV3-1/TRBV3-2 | CASSHAVTNYGYTF | TGTGCCAGCAGCCACGCGGTTACTAACTATGGCTACACCTTC
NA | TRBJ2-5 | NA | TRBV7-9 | CASSLSGWGRSSETQYF | TGTGCCAGCAGCTTAAGTGGCTGGGGGCGATCGTCGGAGACCCAGTACTTC